Below, 15 T cell receptor beta chains from the same sample are listed, as sequenced in a study of vaccination and CD4 T cells after COVID-19. Time point indicated: late sampling 161 to 241 days after vaccination in a few convalescent patients. Treatment specified: roughly 10-day PBMC culture with coronavirus spike peptide pools or control peptides (ViraFEST assay). Antigens for these TCRs are unknown. The Oncomine TCR Beta short-read assay was what sequenced the DNA obtained from cultured CD4+ T cells. MiXCR, run by TCRdb on the PCR reads, gives a single entry per CDR3 protein. The data hold tens of thousands of distinct CDR3 sequences, with over 30% observed a single time. The sequenced sample was CD4+ T cells from blood, cultured in vitro, obtained about 7 months after SARS-CoV-2 vaccination. All receptors come from a human donor who had recovered from COVID-19.

Here the CDR3 reads CASSFGHDDQETQYF. The CDR3 DNA is TGTGCCAGCAGCTTCGGACACGACGACCAAGAGACCCAGTACTTC. V usage is TRBV11-1 and J usage is TRBJ2-5; possible D gene TRBD1, 5 bases. CDR3 size: 15 residues. The ends were cut back, 3 bases at V and 0 bases at J, with 11 bases in the middle. Germline loops: CDR1 SGHAT, CDR2 FQDESV (reference sequence).

The gene calls are TRBV5-4 and TRBJ2-1, with 13 nucleotides matching TRBD2. The length of the CDR3 is 13 residues. The V gene end was trimmed by 7 bases and the J gene end by 5 bases; junction bases not matched to a gene: 0. Per the germline V gene, CDR1 is SGHNT and CDR2 is YYREEE (reference sequence). In DNA form, the CDR3 reads TGTGCCAGCGGACTAGCGGGAGACAATGAGCAGTTCTTC. It is translated as CASGLAGDNEQFF.

V usage is TRBV4-1 and J usage is TRBJ2-1; 8 bases fit TRBD2. This CDR3 contains 17 residues. V lost 2 bases to trimming and J lost 3 bases; unmatched junction nucleotides: 9. Germline assignment: CDR1 MGHRA and CDR2 YSYEKL. The CDR3 loop reads CASSQRDSGVIYNEQFF. CDR3 nucleotides: TGCGCCAGCAGCCAACGGGATAGCGGGGTAATCTACAATGAGCAGTTCTTC.

This chain links TRBV5-4 with TRBJ2-1, with TRBD1 matching over 12 bases. The CDR3 has 14 amino acids. The V and J ends lost 4 bases and 8 bases, in that order; junction bases with no gene match: 4. Per germline, CDR1 SGHNT and CDR2 YYREEE (reference sequence). The CDR3 reads CASSLRDRGHEQFF. The CDR3 DNA is TGTGCCAGCAGCCTCCGGGACAGGGGGCATGAGCAGTTCTTC.

The CDR3, as DNA: TGCGCCAGCAGCTTGGGCGCCTCTGGGGCCAACGTCCTGACTTTC. This sequence encodes CASSLGASGANVLTF. This rearrangement joins TRBV5-1 to TRBJ2-6; D unclear. The CDR3 length is 15 residues. V was clipped by 0 bases and J by 0 bases, with 4 bases between them. Germline assignment: CDR1 SGHRS and CDR2 YFSETQ.

This clonotype appeared a few times. The gene calls are TRBV6-1 and TRBJ1-1, with no clear D. Trimming left V 6 bases short and J 1 base short, with 3 bases between. The V gene's germline CDR1 is MNHNS and CDR2 SASEGT. The CDR3 is 11 residues long. CDR3 sequence (DNA): TGTGCCAGCAGCCCGAACACTGAAGCTTTCTTT. Translating it yields CASSPNTEAFF.

This sequence joins TRBV10-3 and TRBJ2-1, with unresolved D. CDR1 is ENHRY and CDR2 is SYGVKD in the germline V gene. The CDR3 runs to 12 residues. V lost 10 bases to trimming and J lost 7 bases, with 14 bases between them. The chain's CDR3 is CATRAAGNEQFF. The CDR3 DNA follows: TGTGCCACTAGGGCCGCCGGGAATGAGCAGTTCTTC.

Regarding this clonotype: One junction end disagrees with the germline gene, perhaps due to a read error. V usage is TRBV20-1 and J usage is TRBJ1-2, with a tentative D call TRBD1 (5 bases). Germline V gene sequence: CDR1 DFQATT, CDR2 SNEGSKA (reference sequence). The CDR3 has 13 residues. The CDR3 here is CNARQIQGYGYTF. Written as DNA, the CDR3 is TGCAATGCTAGACAGATCCAGGGTTACGGCTACACCTTC.

The chain uses TRBV7-8 and TRBJ2-1; D is unclear. Germline V CDR1 and CDR2: SGHVS, FQNEAQ. V lost 5 bases and J 5 bases, leaving 22 bases between the germline ends. The CDR3 is 17 amino acids. CDR3 coding DNA: TGTGCCAGCAGCCAAAGGGCCGCGGACCCAGGTGACAATGAGCAGTTCTTC. Translating gives CASSQRAADPGDNEQFF.

This chain joins TRBV5-1 and TRBJ2-2, with D perhaps assigned TRBD1 or TRBD2 (5 bases each). CDR1 and CDR2 from the germline V gene are SGHRS and YFSETQ. The CDR3 runs to 15 residues. V shed 2 bases and J shed 0 bases, with 8 bases lying between them. The CDR3 sequence: CASSFQGPNTGELFF. In nucleotides, the CDR3 is TGCGCCAGCAGCTTTCAGGGACCGAACACCGGGGAGCTGTTTTTT.

V and J are TRBV28 and TRBJ1-1; D is unresolved. Germline V gene lookup returns CDR1 MDHEN and CDR2 SYDVKM. V was pared by 1 base and J by 1 base, with 4 bases between. The CDR3 totals 13 residues. CDR3 nucleotides: TGTGCCAGCAGTTTATCAGGGAACACTGAAGCTTTCTTT. Translating it yields CASSLSGNTEAFF.

V is TRBV19 and J is TRBJ2-3, with 14 bases aligning to TRBD2. The CDR3 has 18 amino acids. The J segment lost 5 bases and the V segment lost 3 bases, leaving 10 bases of the junction unmatched. CDR1 and CDR2 (germline): LNHDA, SQIVND (reference sequence). CDR3 sequence (DNA): TGTGCCAGTAGTATTAGGGGACTAGCGGGAGAGCTAGGAGATACGCAGTATTTT. The encoded protein is CASSIRGLAGELGDTQYF. The full variable domain, its missing parts supplied by reference TRBV19 and TRBJ2-3, is DGGITQSPKYLFRKEGQNVTLSCEQNLNHDAMYWYRQDPGQGLRLIYYSQIVNDFQKGDIAEGYSVSREKKESFPLTVTSAQKNPTAFYLCASSIRGLAGELGDTQYFGPGTRLTVL.

This clonotype occurred a few times. This chain connects TRBV27 to TRBJ1-5; D gene uncertain. This CDR3 is built from 12 residues. The ends were cut back, 6 bases at V and 10 bases at J, with 13 bases in the middle. Germline CDR1 is MNHEY and CDR2 is SMNVEV (reference sequence). In DNA, the CDR3 is TGTGCCAGCAGCCGTATGGAGGGCCCCCAGCATTTT. Protein sequence: CASSRMEGPQHF.

The chain uses TRBV7-9 and TRBJ2-3; D may be TRBD1 (5 bases). CDR3 length: 14 residues. V was cut by 5 bases and J by 1 base, with 10 bases left in between. Germline-derived CDR1 and CDR2 are SEHNR and FQNEAQ (reference sequence). The CDR3 reads CASSPQTGTDTQYF. CDR3 nucleotide sequence: TGTGCCAGCAGCCCCCAGACAGGCACAGATACGCAGTATTTT.

The chain's CDR3 is CASTLGGTINYGYTF. The CDR3 coding sequence is TGTGCCAGCACCCTAGGAGGGACGATCAACTATGGCTACACCTTC. J is TRBJ1-2 and V is TRBV5-4; a weak D match, TRBD1 (5 bases). V shed 6 bases and J shed 2 bases, with 17 bases lying between them. Germline CDR1 SGHNT, CDR2 YYREEE (reference sequence). The CDR3 spans 15 residues.